These T cell receptor beta chains were read from a single sample in a study of tumor-infiltrating lymphocytes in primary liver carcinoma. Each CDR3 protein gets one entry after TCRdb re-called the multiplex PCR reads with MiXCR. The data show fewer than 250,000 distinct CDR3 sequences, with 65% seen just once and about 7.1% held by the top ten. Specimen: peripheral blood. Receptor source: a woman aged 55 to 70 with primary liver carcinoma and hepatitis B virus infection. Both conserved end residues are part of each CDR3. Each record gives: V gene, D gene, J gene, clone size, CDR3 DNA, CDR3 protein. D genes are given only for firm matches. Not all rows give a size; the values are once, few, many and, for expanded clones, a class.

TRBV6-1,-,TRBJ1-1,many,TGTGCCAGCAGTGTTAGATGGAACACTGAAGCTTTCTTT,CASSVRWNTEAFF
TRBV28,-,TRBJ1-5,once,TGTGCCAGCAGTTACGTTCTCAATCAGCCCCGGCATTTT,CASSYVLNQPRHF
TRBV16,-,TRBJ2-5,few,TGTGCCAGCAGCCAATCGGTGGAGACCCAGTACTTC,CASSQSVETQYF
TRBV5-1,-,TRBJ2-2,-,TGCGCCAACGGAATCACAGGGGACTACACCGGGGAGCTGTTTTTT,CANGITGDYTGELFF
TRBV11-2,TRBD1,TRBJ1-1,-,TGTTCCAGCAGGTTACGACAGGGCGGGGGTGAAGCTTTCTTT,CSSRLRQGGGEAFF
TRBV12-3/TRBV12-4,TRBD2,TRBJ2-7,-,TGTGCCAGCCGTATGGGGACGGGGGGCTACGAGCAGTACTTC,CASRMGTGGYEQYF
TRBV4-1,-,TRBJ1-1,many,TGCGCCAGCAGCACCACCAGGGAACAAACAAACACTGAAGCTTTCTTT,CASSTTREQTNTEAFF
TRBV4-1,TRBD2,TRBJ2-1,few,TGCGCCAGCAACCAAGATATGGGACTAGCGGGAGTAGGTGGCAATGAGCAGTTTTTC,CASNQDMGLAGVGGNEQFF
TRBV5-1,-,TRBJ2-5,-,TGCGCCAGCAGCTTGTCGGGGCCTTGGGAAGAGACCCAGTACTTC,CASSLSGPWEETQYF
TRBV30,TRBD2,TRBJ2-1,few,TGTGCCTGGGCCGGCGGGAGGGCTCTTGAGCAGTTCTTC,CAWAGGRALEQFF
TRBV11-2,-,TRBJ2-4,-,TGTGCCTGTTCACTAGGGTCCAAAAACATACAGTACTTC,CACSLGSKNIQYF
TRBV28,TRBD1,TRBJ1-1,-,TGTGCCACCCTCACGGGACAGATAAACACTGAAGCTTTCTTT,CATLTGQINTEAFF
TRBV11-2,TRBD2,TRBJ2-7,-,TGTGCCAGCACCCCACTTGCGGGAGGGATCTACGTGCAGTGCTTC,CASTPLAGGIYVQCF
TRBV4-1,-,TRBJ1-1,many,TGCGCCAGCAGCCCCTCAGTCGTTCAGGGGACTGAAGCTTTCTTT,CASSPSVVQGTEAFF
TRBV7-3,-,TRBJ1-1,few,TGTGCCAGCAGCCTACAGGGCCTGAGCACTGAAGCTTTCTTT,CASSLQGLSTEAFF
TRBV28,-,TRBJ1-1,-,TGTGCCAGCAGTTCTAGGGGCCTAGGGAACACTGAAGCTTTCTTT,CASSSRGLGNTEAFF
TRBV28,-,TRBJ2-2,few,TGTGCCAGCAGACGGGGGGCAAGCACCGGGGAGCTGTTTTTT,CASRRGASTGELFF
TRBV4-1,TRBD2,TRBJ2-7,once,TGCGTTAGCAGCCCGACTAGCTCAAGCGAGCAATACTTC,CVSSPTSSSEQYF
TRBV25-1,TRBD1,TRBJ1-1,-,TGTGCCAGCAGTGCCTTGGGGACAGGGGTGACTGAAGCTTTCTTT,CASSALGTGVTEAFF
TRBV11-2,TRBD1,TRBJ2-7,-,TGTGCCAGCAGCTCCTTGGACAGGAGCTACGAGCAGTACTTC,CASSSLDRSYEQYF
TRBV11-2,-,TRBJ2-7,-,TGTGCCAGCAACTCGGGAACCTACGAGCAGTACTTC,CASNSGTYEQYF